Listed here is a single T cell receptor beta chain. This may come from a read error, since a much larger clone is one base off. Different DNA sequences within this sample yield the same CDR3. This record belongs to a study of blood T cell repertoires in COVID-19. Looking at the study overall: Sites across the United States, Italy and Spain contributed samples from acute and convalescent COVID-19.

V shed 3 bases, J shed 0 bases, and the junction held 4 bases outside the gene matches. The CDR3 runs to 16 residues. Germline V gives CDR1 MDHEN, CDR2 SYDVKM. Produced via immunoSEQ multiplex PCR; TCRdb's table is partial and in-frame only. Here the sample spans about 17,000 clones, nearly 90% being singletons. The sequenced sample was peripheral blood. This clonotype originated in a human donor in a cohort sampled during active COVID-19. The V gene is TRBV28, the J gene TRBJ2-2; 7 bases map to TRBD1. CDR3 in DNA: TGTGCCAGCAGTTTTCTTGGGACAGCGAACACCGGGGAGCTGTTTTTT. It codes for CASSFLGTANTGELFF.